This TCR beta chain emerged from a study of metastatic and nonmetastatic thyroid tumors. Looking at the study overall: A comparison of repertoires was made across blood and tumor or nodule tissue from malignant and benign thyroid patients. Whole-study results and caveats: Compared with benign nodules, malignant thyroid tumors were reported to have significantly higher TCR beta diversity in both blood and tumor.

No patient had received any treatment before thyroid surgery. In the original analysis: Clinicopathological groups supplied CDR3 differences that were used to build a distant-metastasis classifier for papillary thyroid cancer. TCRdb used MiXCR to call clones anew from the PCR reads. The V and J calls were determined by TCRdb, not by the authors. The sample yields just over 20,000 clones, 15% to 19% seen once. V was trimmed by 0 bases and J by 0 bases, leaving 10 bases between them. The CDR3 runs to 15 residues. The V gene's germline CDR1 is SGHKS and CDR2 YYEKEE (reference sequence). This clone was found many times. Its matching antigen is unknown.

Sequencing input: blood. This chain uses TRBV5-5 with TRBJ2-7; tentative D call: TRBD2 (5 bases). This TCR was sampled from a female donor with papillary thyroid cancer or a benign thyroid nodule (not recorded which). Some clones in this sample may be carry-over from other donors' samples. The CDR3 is CASSLAGSPSYEQYF. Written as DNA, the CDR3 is TGTGCCAGCAGCTTGGCGGGATCGCCCTCCTACGAGCAGTACTTC.